The sequence of this T cell receptor (beta chain) was determined in a study of blood T cell repertoires in COVID-19. Across the whole study: Some COVID-19 samples were acute and others convalescent; all came from the United States, Italy and Spain.

Those enrolled, adults aged about 18 to 95 years, came from about two dozen US areas. Donors were grouped by their self-reported clinical history. Recovered status in Cohort 3 required two negative PCRs, clearance, or symptom resolution. CDR1 LGHDT and CDR2 YNNKEL come from the germline V gene (reference sequence). CDR3 length: 15 residues. Losses at the gene ends were 3 bases for V and 6 bases for J; bases not matched to a gene: 5. Measured with immunoSEQ multiplex PCR; TCRdb has only the in-frame clones, and not every one. The sample records over 200,000 clones, 80% to 90% being singletons. V and J are TRBV3-1 (or the pseudogene TRBV3-2) and TRBJ2-7; 13 positions match TRBD2. Sequencing input: PBMCs or T cells enriched from blood (not recorded which). This sequence was found in a woman aged 50 to 65 who had recovered from COVID-19. This CDR3 is CASSHRLAGGLEQYF. The DNA of the CDR3 is TGTGCCAGCAGCCATAGACTAGCGGGAGGTCTCGAGCAGTACTTC.